The present T cell receptor beta chain was sequenced within a study of shared clonotypes between healthy human individuals. Study-wide context: Each donor's CD4 naive and CD4 memory cells filled three plates apiece, CD8 naive two, and CD8 memory one. Study-level points and caveats: Sequencing depth was predicted to influence how clonotypes are shared among donors. Generation probabilities of non-shared clonotypes were lower (relative to those shared by all four donors).

Of note for this clone: Antigen specificity is unknown.

The CDR3 is made up of 12 amino acids. CDR1 is LNHNV and CDR2 is YYDKDF in the germline V gene (reference sequence). Trimming left V 5 bases short and J 7 bases short, with 9 bases between. Generated by immunoSEQ multiplex PCR, the TCRdb table keeps only in-frame clones and is missing some. The data contain millions of clones, more than 85% of them singletons. V gene TRBV15 combines with J gene TRBJ1-5, with D possibly matching TRBD1 (5 bases). This clonotype originated in a man aged 18 to 29 in good health. Some clones in this sample may be carry-over from other donors' samples. The sequenced material came from naive CD4+ T cells from PBMCs. Subset described: CD45RA+ positively selected. The CDR3 DNA sequence: TGTGCCACCAGCCCCCGGGGGCAGCCCCAGCATTTT. It specifies CATSPRGQPQHF.